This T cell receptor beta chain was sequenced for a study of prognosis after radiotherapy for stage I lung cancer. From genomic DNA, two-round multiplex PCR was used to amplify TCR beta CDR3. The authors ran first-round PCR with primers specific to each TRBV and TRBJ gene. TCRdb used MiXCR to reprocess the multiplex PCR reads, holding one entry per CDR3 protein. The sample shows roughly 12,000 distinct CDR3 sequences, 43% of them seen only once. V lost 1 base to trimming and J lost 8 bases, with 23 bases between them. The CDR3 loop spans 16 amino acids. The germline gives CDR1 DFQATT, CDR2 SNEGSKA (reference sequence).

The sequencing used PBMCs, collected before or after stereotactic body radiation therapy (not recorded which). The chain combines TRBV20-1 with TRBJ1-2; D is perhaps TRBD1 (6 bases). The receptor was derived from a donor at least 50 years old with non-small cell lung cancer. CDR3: CSARGETGSRSRGYTF. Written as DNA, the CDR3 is TGCAGTGCTAGAGGCGAAACAGGGTCCCGAAGTCGCGGCTACACCTTC.